One sample yielded the 9 T cell receptor beta chains listed below, sequenced in a study of blood T cell repertoires in COVID-19. Assay used: immunoSEQ multiplex PCR; TCRdb lists only in-frame clones, some missing. This sample carries 310,000 or so clones, approximately 84% of them seen once, and the ten largest clones take 2.1%. The sequenced material came from peripheral blood. The receptors stem from a woman in her twenties or thirties who had recovered from COVID-19.

V and J are TRBV4-1 and TRBJ1-4, with D maybe TRBD1 (5 bases). CDR3 length: 16 residues. With 1 base removed from V and 0 bases from J, the gap between germline ends came to 9 bases. The germline V gene encodes CDR1 MGHRA and CDR2 YSYEKL. CDR3 nucleotides: TGCGCCAGCAGCCAAGGACAGCAAGCAACTAATGAAAAACTGTTTTTT. Its translation is CASSQGQQATNEKLFF.

The V and J genes are TRBV4-3 and TRBJ1-4, with TRBD1 matching over 7 bases. There are 16 residues in the CDR3. Germline values: CDR1 LGHNA, CDR2 YSLEER. V shed 0 bases, J shed 6 bases, and the junction held 7 bases outside the gene matches. The DNA of the CDR3 is TGCGCCAGCAGCCAAGACCTTGACAGGGATGATGAAAAACTGTTTTTT. This translates into CASSQDLDRDDEKLFF.

This chain connects TRBV27 to TRBJ2-2, with 14 nucleotides matching TRBD2. Germline V gene sequence: CDR1 MNHEY, CDR2 SMNVEV (reference sequence). V shed 5 bases and J 5 bases; nucleotides not matched to a gene: 4. The CDR3 covers 16 residues. The CDR3: CASSTGTSGSTGELFF. The CDR3 nucleotides are TGTGCCAGCAGTACCGGGACTAGCGGGAGTACCGGGGAGCTGTTTTTT.

The V and J genes are TRBV19 and TRBJ1-5, with no clear D. V was trimmed by 0 bases and J by 7 bases, leaving 7 bases between them. Germline loops: CDR1 LNHDA, CDR2 SQIVND (reference sequence). The CDR3 covers 13 residues. CDR3 nucleotides: TGTGCCAGTAGTATAGATCTCGAGCAGCCCCAGCATTTT. Translation: CASSIDLEQPQHF.

The chain is built from TRBV7-2 and TRBJ1-6, with a possible D match to TRBD1 (6 bases). CDR1 is SGHTA and CDR2 is FQGNSA in the germline V gene. This CDR3 has 14 residues. V was cut by 5 bases and J by 10 bases, with 15 bases left in between. The CDR3: CASSQNPQGSPLHF. The CDR3 bases are TGTGCCAGCAGCCAAAACCCTCAGGGGTCACCCCTCCACTTT.

This clone was observed a single time. This chain uses TRBV12-3 or TRBV12-4 with TRBJ1-2; a weak D match, TRBD1 (6 bases). Trimming stripped 5 bases from V and 8 bases from J, with 15 bases between. CDR3 length equals 13 residues. This CDR3 reads CASSPQGSRGYTF. CDR3 DNA: TGTGCCAGCAGTCCTCAGGGGTCGAGGGGCTACACCTTC.

The V and J genes are TRBV7-2 and TRBJ2-7; TRBD2 agrees at 8 bases. Germline V gives CDR1 SGHTA, CDR2 FQGNSA. V was pared by 4 bases and J by 4 bases, with 9 bases of the junction left unmatched. CDR3 length: 15 residues. CDR3 region: CASSSSGGPMYEQYF. The CDR3 DNA reads TGTGCCAGCAGCTCATCGGGAGGGCCTATGTACGAGCAGTACTTC.

This chain uses TRBV6-2 or TRBV6-3 with TRBJ2-6; a possible D gene is TRBD2 (5 bases). The V end was cut by 2 bases, the J end by 0 bases, with 5 bases between. Germline loops: CDR1 MNHEY, CDR2 SVGEGT. The CDR3 has 15 residues. The CDR3 bases are TGTGCCAGCAGTTACGGGAGCTCTGGGGCCAACGTCCTGACTTTC. It yields the protein CASSYGSSGANVLTF.

The rearrangement links TRBV23-1 to TRBJ1-5, with 8 bases that match TRBD1. TRBV23-1 qualifies as an ORF whose function is uncertain. V lost 2 bases and J lost 5; bases outside the gene matches: 5. CDR3 size: 15 residues. DNA of the CDR3: TGCGCCAGCAGTCAACCGACAGGGGAATATCAGCCCCAGCATTTT. Protein product: CASSQPTGEYQPQHF.